The 16 T cell receptor beta chains given below trace back to one sample, sequenced in a study of T cells after yellow fever vaccination. One entry per CDR3 protein, called by TCRdb with MiXCR from the 5' RACE reads. The profile covers roughly 520,000 distinct CDR3 sequences, with around a fifth appearing a single time and around 16% taken by the ten largest. The sample consisted of PBMCs, taken 21 days after the first yellow fever vaccination. The receptors stem from a man younger than 35 who received the YFV17D yellow fever vaccine.

This clonotype turned up a few times. V gene TRBV20-1 combines with J gene TRBJ2-1; no clear D gene. The length of the CDR3 is 13 residues. Trimming stripped 3 bases from V and 3 bases from J, with 9 bases between. Germline V gene data show CDR1 as DFQATT and CDR2 as SNEGSKA (reference sequence). CDR3 residues: CSASPSGYNEQFF. CDR3 in DNA: TGCAGTGCTAGCCCCTCAGGCTACAATGAGCAGTTCTTC.

V gene TRBV6-5 combines with J gene TRBJ1-2; D not certain. Trimming pared 6 bases from V and 4 bases from J, leaving 9 bases between. The CDR3 has 12 amino acids. Germline lookup yields CDR1 MNHEY and CDR2 SVGAGI. CDR3 residues: CASSPEFYGYTF. The CDR3 DNA follows: TGTGCCAGCAGCCCTGAGTTCTATGGCTACACCTTC.

A few counts support this clonotype. The rearrangement links TRBV12-3 or TRBV12-4 to TRBJ1-1; D is perhaps TRBD1 (6 bases). V was trimmed by 4 bases and J by 1 base, leaving 10 bases between them. The CDR3 sequence is 14 residues long. CDR3 residues: CASSSMTGNTEAFF. CDR3 nucleotide sequence: TGTGCCAGCAGTTCAATGACAGGGAACACTGAAGCTTTCTTT.

A remark on this clonotype: One end of the junction fails to match germline, which may point to a read error. The gene calls are TRBV12-3 or TRBV12-4 and TRBJ2-2, with D perhaps TRBD2 (5 bases). The CDR3 contains 14 residues. In DNA, the CDR3 is TGTGCCAGCAGCCAACTAGGGAACACCGGGGAGCTTTTTTTT. This gives the protein CASSQLGNTGELFF.

This clonotype was recorded a few times. The chain couples TRBV7-3 to TRBJ2-1; D is undetermined. The germline V and J ends were trimmed by 10 bases and 5 bases, with 15 bases remaining between them. Germline CDR1 is SGHTA and CDR2 is FQGTGA. CDR3 length equals 13 residues. The CDR3 DNA reads TGTGCCACCTCCCCTCTCCCGGACAATGAGCAGTTCTTC. Its translation is CATSPLPDNEQFF.

This clonotype was seen a handful of times. The CDR3 spells CASSRGLEAFF. The CDR3 DNA sequence: TGTGCCAGCAGCCGGGGGCTTGAAGCTTTCTTT. The chain uses TRBV7-2 and TRBJ1-1; a possible D gene is TRBD1 (6 bases). V shed 5 bases and J shed 7 bases, with 8 bases lying between them. There are 11 residues in the CDR3. Germline V gene data show CDR1 as SGHTA and CDR2 as FQGNSA.

This clonotype was seen only a few times. The chain links TRBV5-1 to TRBJ1-1; TRBD1 agrees at 12 bases. The ends lost 3 bases at V and 4 bases at J; junction bases unmatched: 4. The CDR3 has 15 amino acids. The V gene's germline CDR1 is SGHRS and CDR2 YFSETQ. The CDR3 here is CASSWGQGAVTEAFF. CDR3 DNA sequence: TGCGCCAGCAGCTGGGGACAGGGGGCAGTCACTGAAGCTTTCTTT.

This clonotype was picked up many times. The chain has TRBV5-1 and TRBJ2-5; the D gene is possibly TRBD2 (5 bases). The CDR3 loop spans 14 amino acids. Germline V gives CDR1 SGHRS, CDR2 YFSETQ. V gave up 0 bases and J gave up 5 bases, with 11 bases separating them. The chain's CDR3 is CASSLVSGSETQYF. The CDR3 DNA sequence: TGCGCCAGCAGCTTGGTATCGGGGTCGGAGACCCAGTACTTC. The full variable domain, with the rest looked up from reference TRBV5-1 and TRBJ2-5, is KAGVTQTPRYLIKTRGQQVTLSCSPISGHRSVSWYQQTPGQGLQFLFEYFSETQRNKGNFPGRFSGRQFSNSRSEMNVSTLELGDSALYLCASSLVSGSETQYFGPGTRLLVL.

This clonotype was recorded a few times. The chain couples TRBV27 to TRBJ2-7; TRBD2 agrees at 8 bases. Germline V lookup: CDR1 MNHEY, CDR2 SMNVEV (reference sequence). Germline trimming cut 3 bases from V and 2 bases from J; bases unmatched to any gene: 15. The CDR3 runs 18 residues. The CDR3 spells CASSLPLSGGAVTYEQYV. CDR3 nucleotides: TGTGCCAGCAGTTTGCCCCTCTCCGGGGGGGCCGTCACCTACGAGCAGTACGTC.

This clonotype occurred a few times. This chain uses TRBV7-2 with TRBJ2-7; D is uncertain. V was trimmed by 6 bases and J by 0 bases, leaving 15 bases between them. The length of the CDR3 is 15 residues. Germline V gene lookup returns CDR1 SGHTA and CDR2 FQGNSA. The CDR3 DNA sequence: TGTGCCAGCAGTATAGAGTCTTCGAGCTCCTACGAGCAGTACGTC. Translation: CASSIESSSSYEQYV.

This clonotype was picked up a small number of times. The CDR3 protein is CSVDPALDRLYGYTF. CDR3 nucleotides: TGCAGCGTTGACCCGGCTCTGGACAGGCTTTATGGCTACACCTTC. This sequence joins TRBV29-1 and TRBJ1-2, with 7 bases that match TRBD1. Germline V CDR1 and CDR2: SQVTM, ANQGSEA. The CDR3 spans 15 residues. The J segment lost 5 bases and the V segment lost 3 bases, leaving 12 bases of the junction unmatched.

The gene calls are TRBV6-2 or TRBV6-3 and TRBJ1-1, with 7 bases matching TRBD1. Germline CDR1 is MNHEY and CDR2 is SVGEGT. CDR3 length: 15 residues. V was clipped by 2 bases and J by 0 bases; unmatched bases: 3. The CDR3 DNA reads TGTGCCAGCAGTTACGCACAGGGGTTGAACACTGAAGCTTTCTTT. Its translation is CASSYAQGLNTEAFF.

This clonotype was counted between two and nine times. The chain has TRBV18 and TRBJ2-5, with 10 bases that match TRBD2. CDR1 is KGHSH and CDR2 is LQKENI in the germline V gene. The CDR3 loop spans 15 amino acids. The trim removed 5 bases at V and 5 bases at J, leaving 8 bases unmatched. The DNA of the CDR3 is TGTGCCAGCTCAATTGGGACTAGCGAATGGGAGACCCAGTACTTC. This translates into CASSIGTSEWETQYF.

In this sample, this clonotype turned up a few times. This chain uses TRBV5-1 with TRBJ2-7, with D possibly TRBD2 on 5 matching bases. This CDR3 region has 11 residues. V was clipped by 4 bases and J by 6 bases, with 8 bases between them. In germline, CDR1 is SGHRS, CDR2 YFSETQ. DNA of the CDR3: TGCGCCAGCAGCGATACTAGCGAGCAGTACTTC. It is translated as CASSDTSEQYF.

The rearrangement uses TRBV5-1 and TRBJ2-3; D is uncertain. Germline V gives CDR1 SGHRS, CDR2 YFSETQ. The V and J ends lost 4 bases and 6 bases respectively, with 18 bases between them. The CDR3 loop spans 15 amino acids. CDR3 sequence reads: CASSETSGNRDTQYF. In nucleotides, the CDR3 is TGCGCCAGCAGCGAGACATCGGGCAATAGGGATACGCAGTATTTT. Supplemented by reference TRBV5-1 and TRBJ2-3, the full variable domain reads KAGVTQTPRYLIKTRGQQVTLSCSPISGHRSVSWYQQTPGQGLQFLFEYFSETQRNKGNFPGRFSGRQFSNSRSEMNVSTLELGDSALYLCASSETSGNRDTQYFGPGTRLTVL.

The V and J genes are TRBV4-3 and TRBJ1-6, with 10 nucleotides matching TRBD1. V trimming: 4 bases; J trimming: 3 bases; junction bases outside the gene matches: 3. The CDR3 spans 16 residues. The germline V gene has CDR1 LGHNA and CDR2 YSLEER. The CDR3 DNA sequence: TGCGCCAGCAGCCGGGACAGGGGCCGCTATAATTCACCCCTCCACTTT. The encoded protein is CASSRDRGRYNSPLHF.